The table lists the clone carrying this TCR beta chain with a count of one. The CDR3 extends over 14 amino acids. Per germline, CDR1 SGHNT and CDR2 YYREEE (reference sequence). V was pared by 3 bases and J by 5 bases, with 5 bases of the junction left unmatched. This sample is drawn from a study of blood T cell repertoires in COVID-19. The wider study: Acute-phase and convalescent COVID-19 samples originated in the United States, Italy and Spain.

Only in-frame clones appear in the TCRdb table, and some are missing; sequencing was by immunoSEQ multiplex PCR. The table lists approximately 290,000 clones, around 89% of them singletons, with about 0.8% in the top ten. Sequencing was carried out using peripheral blood. This chain uses TRBV5-4 with TRBJ2-1; 7 bases line up with TRBD2. This sequence originates from a man in his thirties or forties with acute or convalescent COVID-19. The chain's CDR3 is CASSYIAGNNEQFF. The CDR3 DNA reads as TGTGCCAGCAGCTATATAGCGGGTAACAATGAGCAGTTCTTC.